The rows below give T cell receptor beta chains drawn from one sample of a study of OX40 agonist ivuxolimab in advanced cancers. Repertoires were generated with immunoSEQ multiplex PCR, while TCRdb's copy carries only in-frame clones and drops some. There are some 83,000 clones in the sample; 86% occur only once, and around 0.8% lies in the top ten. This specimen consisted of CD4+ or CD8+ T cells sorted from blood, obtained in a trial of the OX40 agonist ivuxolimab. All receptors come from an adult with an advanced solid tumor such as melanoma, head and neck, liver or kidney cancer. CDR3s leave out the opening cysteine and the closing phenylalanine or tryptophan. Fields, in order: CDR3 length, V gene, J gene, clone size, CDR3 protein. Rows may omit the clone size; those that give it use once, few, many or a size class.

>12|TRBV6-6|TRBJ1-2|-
ASSSDRELYGYT
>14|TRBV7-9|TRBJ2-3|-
ASSPPQRGVTDTQY
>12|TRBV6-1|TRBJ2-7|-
ASSELTVSYEQY
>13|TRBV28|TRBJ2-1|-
ASFGQASSYNEQF
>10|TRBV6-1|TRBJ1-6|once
ASTQGASPLH
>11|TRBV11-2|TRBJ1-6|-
ASSLDLASELH
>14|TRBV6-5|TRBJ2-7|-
ASSYGGRGLDYEQY
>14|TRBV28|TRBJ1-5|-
ASVQDSRPLNQPQH
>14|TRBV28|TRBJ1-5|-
ASSRFTAGRDQPQH
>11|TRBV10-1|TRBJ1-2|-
ASSESGRYGYT
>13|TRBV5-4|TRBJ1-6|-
ASSLAEGTNSPLH
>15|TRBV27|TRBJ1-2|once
ASSLSGTGSPGYGYT
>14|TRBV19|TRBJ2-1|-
ASLPLAGSSYNEQF
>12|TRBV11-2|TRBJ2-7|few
ASSLDVGTYEQY
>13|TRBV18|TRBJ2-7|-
ASSPPETAAYEQY
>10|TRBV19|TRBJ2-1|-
ASGGRNNEQF
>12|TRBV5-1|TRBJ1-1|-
ASSLGQMNTEAF
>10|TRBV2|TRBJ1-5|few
ASRALGQPQH
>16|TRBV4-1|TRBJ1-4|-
ASSQEGVRGGRVEKLF
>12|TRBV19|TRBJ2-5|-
ASSIGDRGVTQY
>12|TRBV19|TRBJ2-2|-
ATRARLNTGELF
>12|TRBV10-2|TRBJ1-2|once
ASSESRGGYGYT
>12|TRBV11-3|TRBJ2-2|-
ASSLAANTGELF
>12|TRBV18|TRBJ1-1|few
ASRLGVGSTEAF